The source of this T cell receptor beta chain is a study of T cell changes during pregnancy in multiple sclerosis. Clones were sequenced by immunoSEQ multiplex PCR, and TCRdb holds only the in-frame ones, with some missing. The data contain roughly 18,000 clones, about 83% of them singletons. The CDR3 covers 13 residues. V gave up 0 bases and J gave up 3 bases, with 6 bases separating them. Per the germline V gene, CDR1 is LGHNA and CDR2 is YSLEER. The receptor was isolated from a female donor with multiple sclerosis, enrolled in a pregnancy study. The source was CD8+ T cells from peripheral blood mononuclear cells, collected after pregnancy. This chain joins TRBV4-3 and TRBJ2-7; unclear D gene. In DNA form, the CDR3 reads TGCGCCAGCAGCCAAGATAACAGCTACGAGCAGTACTTC. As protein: CASSQDNSYEQYF.